A selection of T cell receptor beta chains follows, all from one sample in a study of shared clonotypes between healthy human individuals. Clones were read by immunoSEQ multiplex PCR, and TCRdb kept only the in-frame ones, dropping some. The data show roughly 700,000 clones, with approximately 79% seen just once and over 1.5% held by the top ten. The sample comprised memory CD4+ T cells sorted from blood. Receptors originate from a woman in her twenties or thirties in good health. Both conserved end residues are part of each CDR3. The D gene is left open where the match is weak. The size of a clone is reported for some rows only, either as once, few or many, or as a class for expanded clones.

>TRBJ1-2|12|-|TRBV7-9|many
TGTGCCAGCAGCTTGGAGATCTATGGCTACACCTTC
CASSLEIYGYTF
>TRBJ1-5|12|-|TRBV6-6|-
TGTGCCAGCAGTTACGCTAATCAGCCCCAGCATTTT
CASSYANQPQHF
>TRBJ2-5|13|-|TRBV18|-
TGTGCCAGCTCACCACCGGCGCAAGAGACCCAGTACTTC
CASSPPAQETQYF
>TRBJ2-6|17|-|TRBV19|-
TGTGCCAGTAGTCGGTTCTGGGGCGGCTCTGGGGCCAACGTCCTGACTTTC
CASSRFWGGSGANVLTF
>TRBJ2-3|12|-|TRBV30|-
TGTGCCTGGAGTCCCGCCCTCCGGACGCAGTATTTT
CAWSPALRTQYF
>TRBJ1-1|13|-|TRBV6-4|-
TGTGCCAGCAGTGCACGGATGAACACTGAAGCTTTCTTT
CASSARMNTEAFF
>TRBJ2-6|17|-|TRBV9|many
TGTGCCAGCAGCGGCGGACAGACCAACTCTGGGGCCAACGTCCTGACTTTC
CASSGGQTNSGANVLTF
>TRBJ2-1|13|-|TRBV7-3|-
TGTGCCAGCAGCTTAGCGGTGGTCAATGAGCAGTTCTTC
CASSLAVVNEQFF
>TRBJ1-5|14|TRBD1|TRBV6-5|-
TGTGCCAGCAGTCCACTGACAGGGGGTCAGCCCCAGCATTTT
CASSPLTGGQPQHF
>TRBJ1-2|14|TRBD1|TRBV28|-
TGTGCCAGCCGAACGACAGGGATCATTTTTGGCTACACCTTC
CASRTTGIIFGYTF
>TRBJ1-4|16|-|TRBV5-6|-
TGTGCCAGCAGCCCCCCCCGCGGGGGGAAGGACGAAAAACTGTTTTTT
CASSPPRGGKDEKLFF
>TRBJ1-5|15|TRBD1|TRBV14|-
TGTGCCAGCAGCCAAGGCCCGGGACAGGGGGGGCCCCAGCATTTT
CASSQGPGQGGPQHF
>TRBJ1-2|12|-|TRBV11-2|-
TGTGCCAGCAGCTTAGACAGGGGTGGCTACACCTTC
CASSLDRGGYTF
>TRBJ1-2|17|TRBD1|TRBV28|-
TGTGCCACAGCCATTACAGGGGGTTTCGGCCGGCGCTATGGCTACACCTTC
CATAITGGFGRRYGYTF
>TRBJ1-1|17|TRBD1|TRBV27|-
TGTGCCAGCAGTTGGACTCAGGGGGCCTTGACGTACACTGAAGCTTTCTTT
CASSWTQGALTYTEAFF
>TRBJ2-5|11|-|TRBV7-9|few
TGTGCCAGCAGCCCTCGGGAGACCCAGTACTTC
CASSPRETQYF
>TRBJ1-2|17|TRBD1|TRBV11-1|-
TGTGCCAGCAGCCAAGGGCCGACAGGGGAGCTTAACTATGGCTACACCTTC
CASSQGPTGELNYGYTF
>TRBJ2-5|14|-|TRBV5-1|-
TGCGCCAGCAGCTTGGCTCAGAATCAGGAGACCCAGTACTTC
CASSLAQNQETQYF
>TRBJ1-2|13|-|TRBV5-1|-
TGCGCCAGCAGCCCAGACGGCGGCTATGGCTACACCTTC
CASSPDGGYGYTF
>TRBJ2-7|15|-|TRBV2|-
TGTGCCAGCACGCCGACGCGGCACGGTACCTACGAGCAGTACTTC
CASTPTRHGTYEQYF
>TRBJ2-1|12|-|TRBV7-8|-
TGTGCCAGCAGACAGTTCTACAATGAGCAGTTCTTC
CASRQFYNEQFF
>TRBJ2-2|16|-|TRBV5-1|-
TGCGCCAGCAGCCGGTTGGACAGATCGAACACCGGGGAGCTGTTTTTT
CASSRLDRSNTGELFF
>TRBJ1-5|19|TRBD1|TRBV27|-
TGTGCCAGCAGTACATCCGGGACAGGGGCCTTGTATAGCAATCAGCCCCAGCATTTT
CASSTSGTGALYSNQPQHF
>TRBJ2-7|15|TRBD1|TRBV7-9|-
TGTGCCAGCAGCCACGACAGGGGGGACTCCTACGAGCAGTACTTC
CASSHDRGDSYEQYF
>TRBJ2-1|17|TRBD2|TRBV7-9|few
TGTGCCAGCAGCTTAGACCCGACTAGCGGGGCTTTCAATGAGCAGTTCTTC
CASSLDPTSGAFNEQFF
>TRBJ1-2|16|TRBD1|TRBV18|-
TGTGCCAGCTCACCACCAGGGGGCCTAGAGTCCTATGGCTACACCTTC
CASSPPGGLESYGYTF
>TRBJ2-5|16|-|TRBV28|-
TGTGCCAGCAGTTTATCGGGGGCAGGGGGACAAGAGACCCAGTACTTC
CASSLSGAGGQETQYF
>TRBJ2-7|13|-|TRBV7-8|-
TGTGCCAGCAGCTTCCCCCCGGGGCCCGAGCAGTACTTC
CASSFPPGPEQYF
>TRBJ2-7|15|-|TRBV14|-
TGTGCCAGCAGCCAGGGGCTCACAGGACCCTACGAGCAGTACTTC
CASSQGLTGPYEQYF
>TRBJ2-7|11|-|TRBV28|-
TGTGCCAGCAGTTTTTCCCGGGAGCAGTACTTC
CASSFSREQYF
>TRBJ2-3|14|-|TRBV29-1|-
TGCAGCGTTGAGGCAGGGGTCAGCACAGATACGCAGTATTTT
CSVEAGVSTDTQYF
>TRBJ1-4|15|-|TRBV30|-
TGTGCCTGGAGTGTAATGATGGGAGCTAATGAAAAACTGTTTTTT
CAWSVMMGANEKLFF
>TRBJ2-1|14|TRBD2|TRBV2|-
TGTGCCAGCAAGACGGCTAGCGGATACAATGAGCAGTTCTTC
CASKTASGYNEQFF
>TRBJ2-1|13|-|TRBV30|few
TGTGCCTGGGACTCGGGAAAACACAATGAGCAGTTCTTC
CAWDSGKHNEQFF
>TRBJ2-1|16|TRBD2|TRBV7-3|-
TGTGCCAGCAGCCCGGGGACTAGCGGTAACTACAATGAGCAGTTCTTC
CASSPGTSGNYNEQFF
>TRBJ2-7|16|-|TRBV4-2|-
TGTGCCAGCAGCCAAGATCTTGGCGGTGGATCCTACGAGCAGTACTTC
CASSQDLGGGSYEQYF
>TRBJ2-1|16|TRBD1|TRBV6-1|-
TGTGCCAGCAGTGAAGCGACAGGGCGGTATACGGATGAGCAGTTCTTC
CASSEATGRYTDEQFF
>TRBJ2-7|16|TRBD1|TRBV4-1|-
TGCGCCAGCAGCCGACGGCCGGGACAGGAATCCTACGAGCAGTACTTC
CASSRRPGQESYEQYF
>TRBJ1-1|12|-|TRBV7-9|-
TGTGCCAGCAGCTTAGGGTTTACTGAAGCTTTCTTT
CASSLGFTEAFF
>TRBJ2-5|15|-|TRBV18|-
TGTGCCAGCTCGCCTCCGGGTTTTGGCCAAGAGACCCAGTACTTC
CASSPPGFGQETQYF
>TRBJ2-5|14|-|TRBV10-1|-
TGCGCCAGCAGTGACCTCTTAGGACAAGAGACCCAGTACTTC
CASSDLLGQETQYF
>TRBJ1-1|17|-|TRBV11-3|-
TGTGCCAGCAGCTTAGGTGAGGGGAGGCAGGGGAACACTGAAGCTTTCTTT
CASSLGEGRQGNTEAFF
>TRBJ2-3|14|-|TRBV7-9|-
TGTGCCAGCAGCTTGAGGGACGGCACAGATACGCAGTATTTT
CASSLRDGTDTQYF
>TRBJ2-7|14|-|TRBV27|-
TGTGCCAGCAGCTATAAAGGACAGTTCTACGAGCAGTACTTC
CASSYKGQFYEQYF
>TRBJ2-7|15|-|TRBV6-1|-
TGTGCCAGCAGTGGGGACTCCGGGAGCCGCTACGAGCAGTACTTC
CASSGDSGSRYEQYF
>TRBJ1-1|15|TRBD1|TRBV5-1|-
TGCGCCAGCAGCCCAAGGACAGGTAGGAACACTGAAGCTTTCTTT
CASSPRTGRNTEAFF
>TRBJ2-5|11|-|TRBV5-1|many
TGCGCCAGCAGCTTGGAAGAGACCCAGTACTTC
CASSLEETQYF
>TRBJ2-3|16|-|TRBV4-2|-
TGTGCCAGCAGCTCAACGGGTGGATCAGGGCCAGATACGCAGTATTTT
CASSSTGGSGPDTQYF
>TRBJ2-3|15|TRBD2|TRBV11-1|-
TGTGCCAGCAGCAGGACTAGCGGGAGTACAGATACGCAGTATTTT
CASSRTSGSTDTQYF
>TRBJ2-3|16|TRBD2|TRBV18|-
TGTGCCAGCTCACCAAGGCGGGAGAAAGTCGCAGATACGCAGTATTTT
CASSPRREKVADTQYF
>TRBJ2-1|15|TRBD2|TRBV5-5|-
TGTGCCAGCAGCTTGATCCTAGCGGGAGGTCGGGAGCAGTTCTTC
CASSLILAGGREQFF
>TRBJ1-1|13|-|TRBV30|-
TGTGCCTGGACAATAGAGCCGTACACTGAAGCTTTCTTT
CAWTIEPYTEAFF
>TRBJ2-1|17|-|TRBV28|few
TGTGCCAGCAATAGGAGGCTCACCCCGTTAACGTTCAATGAGCAGTTCTTC
CASNRRLTPLTFNEQFF
>TRBJ1-1|13|-|TRBV2|-
TGTGCCAGCAGTCAGGGTTCCAACACTGAAGCTTTCTTT
CASSQGSNTEAFF